This entry features one T cell receptor (beta chain) sequence. Antigen: not known. The entry originates in a study of OX40 agonist ivuxolimab in advanced cancers. Turning to the study itself: Partial response was recorded in three patients: one hepatocellular carcinoma and two cutaneous melanoma cases.

The CDR3 runs to 15 residues. The V and J ends lost 4 bases and 4 bases respectively, with 17 bases between them. Per germline, CDR1 LGHNA and CDR2 YSLEER. Clones were read by immunoSEQ multiplex PCR, and TCRdb kept only the in-frame ones, dropping some. The sample lists 20,000 to 25,000 clones, around 78% seen once, with 45% to 55% in the top ten. Study observations and caveats: People who partly responded at 0.1-3.0 mg/kg had some of the least clonal expansion seen. Compared with CD4+, CD8+ T cells on average had more expanded clones.

Researchers took blood at baseline, on cycle 4 day 1, and on cycle 7 day 1. The sequence came from an adult with an advanced solid tumor such as melanoma, head and neck, liver or kidney cancer. The sequences come from CD4+ or CD8+ T cells sorted from blood, collected in a trial of the OX40 agonist ivuxolimab. V and J are TRBV4-3 and TRBJ2-7; TRBD2 might be the D (7 bases). The CDR3 DNA follows: TGCGCCAGCAGCCGCTTTAGGGGGGGGGCTTACGAGCAGTACTTC. Encoded protein: CASSRFRGGAYEQYF.